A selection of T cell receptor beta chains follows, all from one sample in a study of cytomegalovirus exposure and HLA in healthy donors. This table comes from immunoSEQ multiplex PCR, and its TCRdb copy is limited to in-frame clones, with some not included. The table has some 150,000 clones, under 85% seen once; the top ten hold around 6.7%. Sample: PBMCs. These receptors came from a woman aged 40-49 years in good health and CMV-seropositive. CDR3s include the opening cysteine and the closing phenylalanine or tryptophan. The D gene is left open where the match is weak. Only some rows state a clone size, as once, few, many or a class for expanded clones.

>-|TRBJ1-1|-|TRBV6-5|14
TGTGCCAGCAGCTACGACAGGTTTAACACTGAAGCTTTCTTT
CASSYDRFNTEAFF
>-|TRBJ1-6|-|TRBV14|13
TGTGCCAGCAGCGGGCAGCCCAATTCACCCCTCCACTTT
CASSGQPNSPLHF
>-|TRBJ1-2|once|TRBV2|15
TGTGCCAGCAGTGTTATAAGGCAAGAGGCAGATGGCTACACCTTC
CASSVIRQEADGYTF
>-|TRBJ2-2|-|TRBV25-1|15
TGTGCCAGCAGTGAATCCCGAGGTTTGCCCGGGGAGCTGTTTTTT
CASSESRGLPGELFF
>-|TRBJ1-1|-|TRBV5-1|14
TGCGCCAGCAGCTTGGAGCACAGGGCCACTGAAGCTTTCTTT
CASSLEHRATEAFF
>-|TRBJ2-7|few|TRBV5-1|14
TGCGCCAGCAGCTTGGCCCCCCCAGGCAACGAGCAGTACTTC
CASSLAPPGNEQYF
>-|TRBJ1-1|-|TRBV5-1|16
TGCGCCAGCAGCTTGTTAGAGACAGTCATGAACACTGAAGCTTTCTTT
CASSLLETVMNTEAFF
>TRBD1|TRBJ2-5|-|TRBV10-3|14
TGTGCCCATGGCACAGGGGGCCTGCAAGAGACCCAGTACTTC
CAHGTGGLQETQYF
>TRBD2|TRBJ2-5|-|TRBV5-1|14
TGCGCCAGCAAGGGACTAGCGGGGCTAGAGACCCAGTACTTC
CASKGLAGLETQYF
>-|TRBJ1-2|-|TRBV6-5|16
TGTGCCAGCAGTTACGACCCCGCGGCAGGGAACTATGGCTACACCTTC
CASSYDPAAGNYGYTF
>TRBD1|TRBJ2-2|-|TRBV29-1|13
TGCAGCGTTAGACAGGGTAACACCGGGGAGCTGTTTTTT
CSVRQGNTGELFF
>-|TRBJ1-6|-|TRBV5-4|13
TGTGCCAGCAGCTCGACGGGGAATTCACCCCTCCACTTT
CASSSTGNSPLHF
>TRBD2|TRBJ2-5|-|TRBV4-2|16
TGTGCCAGCAGCCAAGATAGGCGGGGGGGGTGGGAGACCCAGTACTTC
CASSQDRRGGWETQYF
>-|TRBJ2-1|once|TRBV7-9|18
TGTGCCAGCAGCTTAGTGCCAAGCTGGACTATTCCCTACAATGAGCAGTTCTTC
CASSLVPSWTIPYNEQFF
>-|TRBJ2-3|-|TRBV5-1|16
TGCGCCAGCAGCTTGGCGCTAAGCCGGAGCACAGATACGCAGTATTTT
CASSLALSRSTDTQYF
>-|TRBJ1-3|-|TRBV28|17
TGTGCCAGCAGACCTACCCCGGGGGGCGCATCTGGAAACACCATATATTTT
CASRPTPGGASGNTIYF
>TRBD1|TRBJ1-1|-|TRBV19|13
TGTGCCAGTACCGGAAGACAGGGAATTGAAGCTTTCTTT
CASTGRQGIEAFF
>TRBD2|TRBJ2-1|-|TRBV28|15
TGTGCCAGCAGCTCGGCGGGGGGAGGTCTGAATGAGCAGTTCTTC
CASSSAGGGLNEQFF
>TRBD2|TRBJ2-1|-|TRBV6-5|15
TGTGCCAGCAGAAGGACTAGCGGGGCGTACAATGAGCAGTTCTTC
CASRRTSGAYNEQFF
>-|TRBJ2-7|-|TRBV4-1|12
TGCGCCAGCGCAGGGCCTAACTACGAGCAGTACTTC
CASAGPNYEQYF
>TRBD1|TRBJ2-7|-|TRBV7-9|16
TGTGCCAGCAGCTTTGACTGGACAGGGTGGACCTACGAGCAGTACTTC
CASSFDWTGWTYEQYF
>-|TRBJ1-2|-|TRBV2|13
TGTGCCAGCAGTGAAGATCCAAACTATGGCTACACCTTC
CASSEDPNYGYTF
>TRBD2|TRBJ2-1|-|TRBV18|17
TGTGCCAGCTCACCAAATAGCGGGGGGCCCCTCTACAATGAGCAGTTCTTC
CASSPNSGGPLYNEQFF
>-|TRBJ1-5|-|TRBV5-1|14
TGCGCCAGCAGCCAGGGGACACTAGATCAGCCCCAGCATTTT
CASSQGTLDQPQHF
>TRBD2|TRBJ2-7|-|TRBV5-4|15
TGTGCCAGCAGCTTGGTAGCGGGGGCCTCCTACGAGCAGTACTTC
CASSLVAGASYEQYF
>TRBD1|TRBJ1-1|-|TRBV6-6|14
TGTGCCAGCAGTAACAGGGGCGTTGGCACTGAAGCTTTCTTT
CASSNRGVGTEAFF
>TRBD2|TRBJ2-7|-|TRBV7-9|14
TGTGCCAGCAGCTTGGGCGGGGGGGTCTACGAGCAGTACTTC
CASSLGGGVYEQYF
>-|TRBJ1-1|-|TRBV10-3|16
TGTGCCATCAGGAACAGAGATCGGGGGGGCGATTACGAAGCTTTCTTT
CAIRNRDRGGDYEAFF
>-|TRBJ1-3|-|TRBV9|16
TGTGCCAGCAGCGTAGCGACAGGACCCTCTGGAAACACCATATATTTT
CASSVATGPSGNTIYF
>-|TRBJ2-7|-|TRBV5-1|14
TGCGCCAGCAGCTTGGCTCACGGCCCCTACGAGGGGTACTTC
CASSLAHGPYEGYF
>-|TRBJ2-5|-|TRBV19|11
TGTGCCAGTAGTACCCAAGCGACCCAGTACTTC
CASSTQATQYF
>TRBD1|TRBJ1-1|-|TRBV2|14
TGTGCCAGCGCCGGACAGGGTTTGGGCACTGAAGCTTTCTTT
CASAGQGLGTEAFF
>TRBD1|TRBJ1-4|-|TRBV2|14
TGCGCCAGCCGCGGACAGGGGGAAAATGAAAAACTGTTTTTT
CASRGQGENEKLFF
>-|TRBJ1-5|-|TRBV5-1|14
TGCGCCAGCAGCTTGGGTGAGGCGCGACAGCCCCAGCATTTT
CASSLGEARQPQHF
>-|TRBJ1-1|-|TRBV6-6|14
TGTGCCAGCAGCGTTAACCCGGGGAACACTGAAGCTTTCTTT
CASSVNPGNTEAFF
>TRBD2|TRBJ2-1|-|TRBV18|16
TGTGCCAGCTCACCAACTAGCGGGGGAACCTACAATGAGCAGTTCTTC
CASSPTSGGTYNEQFF
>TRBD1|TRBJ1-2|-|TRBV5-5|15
TGTGCCAGCAGCTGGGGACAGGGGGCTAACTATGGCTACACCTTC
CASSWGQGANYGYTF